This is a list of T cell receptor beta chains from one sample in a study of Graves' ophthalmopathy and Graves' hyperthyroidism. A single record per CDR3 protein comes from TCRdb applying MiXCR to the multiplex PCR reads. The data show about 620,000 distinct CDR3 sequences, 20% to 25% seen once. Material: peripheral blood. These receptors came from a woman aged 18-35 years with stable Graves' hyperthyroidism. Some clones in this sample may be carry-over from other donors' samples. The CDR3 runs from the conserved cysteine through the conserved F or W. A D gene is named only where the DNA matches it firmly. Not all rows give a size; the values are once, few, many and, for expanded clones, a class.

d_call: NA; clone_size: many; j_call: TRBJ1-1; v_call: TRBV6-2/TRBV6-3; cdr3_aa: CASRQGVDTEAFF; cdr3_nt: TGTGCCAGTCGTCAGGGAGTCGACACTGAAGCTTTCTTT
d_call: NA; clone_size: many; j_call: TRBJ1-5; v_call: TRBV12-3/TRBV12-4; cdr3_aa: CASKEELTDNQPQHF; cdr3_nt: TGTGCCAGCAAGGAAGAACTGACGGATAATCAGCCCCAGCATTTT
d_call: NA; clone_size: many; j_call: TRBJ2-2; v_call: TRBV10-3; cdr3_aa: CAISESGLNTGELFF; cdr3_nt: TGTGCCATCAGTGAGTCGGGACTGAACACCGGGGAGCTGTTTTTT
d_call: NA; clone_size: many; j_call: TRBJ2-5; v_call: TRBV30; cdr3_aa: CAWSRRGQETQYF; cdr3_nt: TGTGCCTGGAGTCGCCGGGGGCAAGAGACCCAGTACTTC
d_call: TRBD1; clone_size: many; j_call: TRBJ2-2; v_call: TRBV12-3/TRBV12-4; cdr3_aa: CASSSGGANTGELFF; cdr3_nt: TGTGCCAGCAGTTCAGGGGGAGCGAACACCGGGGAGCTGTTTTTT
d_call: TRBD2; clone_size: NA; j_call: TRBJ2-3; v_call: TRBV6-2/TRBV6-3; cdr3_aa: CASRELAAVGDTQYF; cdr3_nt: TGTGCCAGCAGGGAACTAGCGGCGGTAGGCGATACGCAGTATTTT
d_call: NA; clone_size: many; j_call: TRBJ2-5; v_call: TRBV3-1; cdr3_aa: CASSQGREETQYF; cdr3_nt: TGTGCCAGCAGCCAGGGCAGGGAAGAGACCCAGTACTTC
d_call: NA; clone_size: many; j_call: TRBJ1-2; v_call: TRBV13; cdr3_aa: CASSLDETENYGYTF; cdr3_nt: TGTGCCAGCAGCTTAGACGAGACAGAGAACTATGGCTACACCTTC
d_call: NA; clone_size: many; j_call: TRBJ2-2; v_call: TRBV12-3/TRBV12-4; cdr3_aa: CASSFELLYTGELFF; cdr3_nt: TGTGCCAGCAGTTTCGAACTACTCTACACCGGGGAGCTGTTTTTT
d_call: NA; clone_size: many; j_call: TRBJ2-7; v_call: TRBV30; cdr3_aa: CAWGAGPNLYEQYF; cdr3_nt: TGTGCCTGGGGAGCCGGGCCCAACCTCTACGAGCAGTACTTC
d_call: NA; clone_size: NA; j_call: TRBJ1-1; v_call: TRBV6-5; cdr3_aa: CASSSPGTWNTEAFF; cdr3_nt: TGTGCCAGCAGTTCCCCAGGGACCTGGAACACTGAAGCTTTCTTT
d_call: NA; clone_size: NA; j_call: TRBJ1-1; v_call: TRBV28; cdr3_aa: CASSLTWGARNTEAFF; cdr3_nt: TGTGCCAGCAGTTTAACTTGGGGGGCGCGGAACACTGAAGCTTTCTTT
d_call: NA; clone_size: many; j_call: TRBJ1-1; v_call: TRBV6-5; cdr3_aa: CASSYGTGNTEAFF; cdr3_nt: TGTGCCAGCAGTTACGGGACGGGGAACACTGAAGCTTTCTTT
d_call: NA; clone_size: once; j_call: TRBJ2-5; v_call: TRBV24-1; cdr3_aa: CATGGNQETQYF; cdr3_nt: TGTGCCACCGGGGGGAACCAAGAGACCCAGTACTTC